A selection of T cell receptor beta chains follows, all from one sample in a study of cytomegalovirus exposure and HLA in healthy donors. The protocol was immunoSEQ multiplex PCR, while the TCRdb copy is restricted to in-frame clones and leaves out a portion. The top ten clones hold roughly 7.7% of a sample with approximately 150,000 clones, more than 80% of them seen once. The sequenced sample was PBMCs. These receptors were obtained from a woman in her twenties or thirties in good health and CMV-seropositive. CDR3s include the opening cysteine and the closing phenylalanine or tryptophan. D genes are given only for firm matches. Clone sizes are given selectively: once, few, many, or a class where the clone is expanded.

d_gene: TRBD1; v_gene: TRBV28; abundance: .; j_gene: TRBJ1-2; CDR3aa: CASRGTGASRGYTF; CDR3nt: TGTGCCAGCAGAGGGACAGGGGCTTCTAGAGGCTACACCTTC
d_gene: .; v_gene: TRBV6-1; abundance: .; j_gene: TRBJ1-1; CDR3aa: CASGPFGAFF; CDR3nt: TGTGCCAGCGGGCCATTCGGAGCTTTCTTT
d_gene: .; v_gene: TRBV7-6; abundance: .; j_gene: TRBJ1-1; CDR3aa: CASSLGGAGDTEAFF; CDR3nt: TGTGCCAGCAGCTTAGGGGGCGCAGGGGACACTGAAGCTTTCTTT
d_gene: TRBD2; v_gene: TRBV5-1; abundance: .; j_gene: TRBJ2-6; CDR3aa: CASSEPGLAFGANVLTF; CDR3nt: TGCGCCAGCAGCGAACCGGGACTAGCCTTTGGGGCCAACGTCCTGACTTTC
d_gene: .; v_gene: TRBV11-2; abundance: .; j_gene: TRBJ1-4; CDR3aa: CASSLVGGGALNEKLFF; CDR3nt: TGTGCCAGCAGCTTAGTCGGCGGAGGGGCACTAAATGAAAAACTGTTTTTT
d_gene: TRBD2; v_gene: TRBV5-1; abundance: .; j_gene: TRBJ2-1; CDR3aa: CASSTDRTSGYNEQFF; CDR3nt: TGCGCCAGCAGCACCGATAGGACTAGCGGTTACAATGAGCAGTTCTTC
d_gene: TRBD2; v_gene: TRBV18; abundance: .; j_gene: TRBJ2-5; CDR3aa: CASSPMAGGYQETQYF; CDR3nt: TGTGCCAGCTCACCAATGGCGGGGGGCTACCAAGAGACCCAGTACTTC
d_gene: TRBD2; v_gene: TRBV5-4; abundance: .; j_gene: TRBJ2-7; CDR3aa: CASSLGGLPFREQYF; CDR3nt: TGTGCCAGCAGCTTGGGGGGACTACCTTTTCGCGAGCAGTACTTC
d_gene: .; v_gene: TRBV7-9; abundance: .; j_gene: TRBJ1-2; CDR3aa: CASSLGGAVDGYTF; CDR3nt: TGTGCCAGCAGCTTAGGTGGGGCGGTCGATGGCTACACCTTC
d_gene: TRBD1; v_gene: TRBV18; abundance: .; j_gene: TRBJ2-5; CDR3aa: CASSPGTGETQYF; CDR3nt: TGTGCCAGCTCACCCGGGACAGGAGAGACCCAGTACTTC
d_gene: TRBD1; v_gene: TRBV6-6; abundance: .; j_gene: TRBJ1-1; CDR3aa: CASSYPRTGVSTEAFF; CDR3nt: TGTGCCAGCAGTTACCCCCGGACAGGTGTTAGCACTGAAGCTTTCTTT
d_gene: .; v_gene: TRBV5-4; abundance: .; j_gene: TRBJ1-1; CDR3aa: CASKSQGPNTEAFF; CDR3nt: TGTGCCAGCAAATCACAGGGACCGAACACTGAAGCTTTCTTT
d_gene: TRBD2; v_gene: TRBV5-1; abundance: few; j_gene: TRBJ2-3; CDR3aa: CASSAGLAGAPSTDTQYF; CDR3nt: TGCGCCAGCAGCGCCGGACTAGCGGGGGCACCTAGCACAGATACGCAGTATTTT
d_gene: TRBD1; v_gene: TRBV19; abundance: .; j_gene: TRBJ1-1; CDR3aa: CVSGRQGVPEAFF; CDR3nt: TGTGTTTCGGGTCGACAGGGAGTCCCTGAAGCTTTCTTT